This paragraph covers one T cell receptor beta chain sequence. Its antigen is not known. This specimen comes from a study of T cell responses to AZD1222 COVID-19 vaccine. Whole-study context: Pooled samples include second doses given at about 4 or 12 weeks. Study results and limitations: Sampling that yielded the repertoires occurred only after the peak T cell response. Unmutated variant regions reportedly attract nearly half of all spike-specific TCRs.

This CDR3 has 16 amino acids. The germline gives CDR1 LGHNA, CDR2 YNFKEQ. The V and J ends lost 6 bases and 4 bases respectively, with 21 bases between them. Produced via immunoSEQ multiplex PCR; TCRdb's table is partial and in-frame only. The sample carries 150,000 to 200,000 clones, 90% to 95% recorded once. The source of this sequence is an adult in good health. The specimen comprised peripheral blood, sampled on day 0 of AZD1222 vaccination. The rearrangement uses TRBV4-2 and TRBJ2-5; D might be TRBD1 (6 bases). In DNA form, the CDR3 reads TGTGCCAGCAGTCTACAAGCCAGGGGACCGCTAGAGACCCAGTACTTC. It codes for CASSLQARGPLETQYF.